These 26 T cell receptor beta chains were sequenced from one sample in a study of blood T cell repertoires in COVID-19. Some clones are missing from TCRdb's copy, which holds only in-frame ones; the method was immunoSEQ multiplex PCR. The table has approximately 130,000 clones, approximately 80% seen once. The sequenced sample was peripheral blood. The source of these receptors is an elderly man with acute or convalescent COVID-19.

This chain joins TRBV5-1 and TRBJ2-1; 9 bases map to TRBD2. The CDR3 covers 18 residues. Germline CDR1 and CDR2: SGHRS and YFSETQ. After removal of 7 bases from V and 1 base from J, the junction contained 15 bases not matched to a gene. CDR3: CASQNRGLAPESYNEQFF. CDR3 sequence (DNA): TGCGCCAGCCAAAATAGGGGACTAGCCCCAGAGTCCTACAATGAGCAGTTCTTC.

This clone was counted between two and nine times. The rearrangement links TRBV12-3 or TRBV12-4 to TRBJ2-1; 9 nucleotides line up with TRBD2. The CDR3 has 12 amino acids. Trimming cost V 2 bases and J 15 bases; bases outside gene matches: 5. CDR3 protein: CASSLWRGGLFF. CDR3 coding DNA: TGTGCCAGCAGTTTATGGCGGGGGGGCCTGTTCTTC.

The rearrangement links TRBV18 to TRBJ1-6; D not certain. Germline CDR1 KGHSH, CDR2 LQKENI. Deletions cut 2 bases from V and 9 bases from J, with 14 bases between. This CDR3 comprises 15 residues. The CDR3 DNA is TGTGCCAGCTCACCAGGTTCGTACGGCGGTTCACCCCTCCACTTT. Translation gives CASSPGSYGGSPLHF.

This clone showed up just once. This chain joins TRBV25-1 and TRBJ1-1; 8 bases agree with TRBD1. This CDR3 is 15 amino acids long. V trimming: 4 bases; J trimming: 5 bases; junction bases outside the gene matches: 9. Per the germline V gene, CDR1 is MGHDK and CDR2 is SYGVNS. CDR3 coding DNA: TGTGCCAGCAGTGGGCCCACAGGGGGGCGGACTGAAGCTTTCTTT. It encodes CASSGPTGGRTEAFF.

The chain is built from TRBV7-9 and TRBJ1-1; no clear D. Germline V gene sequence: CDR1 SEHNR, CDR2 FQNEAQ (reference sequence). The length of the CDR3 is 11 residues. The V end lost 5 bases, the J end lost 2 bases, and 3 bases lay between the germline ends. The CDR3 nucleotides are TGTGCCAGCAGCCGTAACACTGAAGCTTTCTTT. Translated: CASSRNTEAFF.

V usage is TRBV5-1 and J usage is TRBJ2-3; D is undetermined. The CDR3 contains 14 residues. Looked up from germline, CDR1 is SGHRS and CDR2 is YFSETQ. V dropped 2 bases and J dropped 0 bases, with 7 bases sitting between them. The CDR3 loop is CASSFTRSTDTQYF. In DNA, the CDR3 is TGCGCCAGCAGCTTCACCAGAAGCACAGATACGCAGTATTTT.

This sequence joins TRBV13 and TRBJ1-2, with 8 bases lining up with TRBD1. The length of the CDR3 is 16 residues. V shed 6 bases and J 6 bases; nucleotides not matched to a gene: 15. The germline CDR1 and CDR2 sequences are PRHDT and FYEKMQ (reference sequence). The CDR3, as DNA: TGTGCCAGCAGTCAAGCTCGGCCAGGGGGCATGAATGGCTACACCTTC. Translating gives CASSQARPGGMNGYTF.

The V gene is TRBV5-4, the J gene TRBJ2-5; 14 bases are a match to TRBD2. The CDR3 loop spans 16 amino acids. V was clipped by 5 bases and J by 4 bases; unmatched bases: 7. CDR1 and CDR2 (germline): SGHNT, YYREEE (reference sequence). The CDR3 DNA reads as TGTGCCAGCAGTTCTTTCGGACTAGCGGGGGGAGAGACCCAGTACTTC. Amino acid sequence: CASSSFGLAGGETQYF. Drawing the rest from reference TRBV5-4 and TRBJ2-5, the complete variable domain is ETGVTQSPTHLIKTRGQQVTLRCSSQSGHNTVSWYQQALGQGPQFIFQYYREEENGRGNFPPRFSGLQFPNYSSELNVNALELDDSALYLCASSSFGLAGGETQYFGPGTRLLVL.

The chain is built from TRBV7-9 and TRBJ1-3, with 9 bases identical to TRBD1. J lost 0 bases, V lost 4 bases, and 7 bases had no gene match. Germline V gene data show CDR1 as SEHNR and CDR2 as FQNEAQ (reference sequence). CDR3 size: 17 residues. CDR3 sequence: CASSSTGTGRSGNTIYF. The CDR3 DNA reads TGTGCCAGCAGCTCCACCGGGACAGGGCGCTCTGGAAACACCATATATTTT.

This clone was seen a single time. The rearrangement joins TRBV14 to TRBJ1-2; D not resolved. Germline V gives CDR1 SGHDN, CDR2 FVKESK. The CDR3 length is 13 residues. V was trimmed by 5 bases and J by 8 bases, leaving 15 bases between them. CDR3 region: CASSFKRVAGYTF. CDR3 coding DNA: TGTGCCAGCAGCTTCAAGAGGGTTGCAGGCTACACCTTC.

V and J are TRBV14 and TRBJ1-2; 7 bases agree with TRBD1. CDR1 and CDR2 from the germline V gene are SGHDN and FVKESK. This CDR3 contains 15 residues. The J segment lost 3 bases and the V segment lost 4 bases, leaving 8 bases of the junction unmatched. CDR3 in amino acids: CASSPDRRGDYGYTF. For the CDR3, the DNA is TGTGCCAGCAGCCCGGACAGGAGAGGAGACTATGGCTACACCTTC.

Regarding this clone: The sample carries other DNA sequences with the same CDR3. The chain uses TRBV15 and TRBJ1-5; 7 positions agree with TRBD1. The CDR3 is made up of 15 amino acids. Germline-derived CDR1 and CDR2 are LNHNV and YYDKDF (reference sequence). V shed 0 bases, J shed 4 bases, and the junction held 3 bases outside the gene matches. The CDR3 DNA reads as TGTGCCACCAGCAGAGATACAGGGGCGAATCAGCCCCAGCATTTT. It codes for CATSRDTGANQPQHF.

This clone has ten or more counts. The rearrangement joins TRBV6-5 to TRBJ1-6, with a weak D call TRBD1 (5 bases). V was trimmed by 5 bases and J by 12 bases, leaving 14 bases between them. This CDR3 spans 13 amino acids. Germline loops: CDR1 MNHEY, CDR2 SVGAGI. The CDR3 here is CASSMTGGEPLHF. The CDR3 DNA sequence: TGTGCCAGCAGTATGACCGGAGGGGAACCCCTCCACTTT.

The J gene is TRBJ1-3, the V gene TRBV19; maybe TRBD1 (5 bases). Germline-derived CDR1 and CDR2 are LNHDA and SQIVND (reference sequence). V dropped 5 bases and J dropped 2 bases, with 10 bases sitting between them. The CDR3 contains 14 residues. The CDR3 DNA reads as TGTGCCAGTAGTCCCCGGACACCTGGAAACACCATATATTTT. Amino acid sequence: CASSPRTPGNTIYF.

The chain uses TRBV9 and TRBJ2-3; 10 bases line up with TRBD2. This CDR3 spans 16 amino acids. CDR1 is SGDLS, CDR2 YYNGEE, per germline. J lost 3 bases, V lost 1 base, and 5 bases had no gene match. CDR3 bases: TGTGCCAGCAGCGTATTCAGGACTAGCGGTACAGATACGCAGTATTTT. As protein: CASSVFRTSGTDTQYF. Supplemented by reference TRBV9 and TRBJ2-3, the full variable domain reads DSGVTQTPKHLITATGQRVTLRCSPRSGDLSVYWYQQSLDQGLQFLIQYYNGEERAKGNILERFSAQQFPDLHSELNLSSLELGDSALYFCASSVFRTSGTDTQYFGPGTRLTVL.

This clone has a single count. This chain links TRBV15 with TRBJ2-1; 13 nucleotides line up with TRBD2. The CDR3 runs to 21 residues. V lost 3 bases to trimming and J lost 5 bases; unmatched junction nucleotides: 19. Germline CDR1 and CDR2: LNHNV and YYDKDF (reference sequence). The CDR3 bases are TGTGCCACCAGCAGGCGACTAGCGGGGGGTTTCAGAGGGACGAGGGACAATGAGCAGTTCTTC. Its protein is CATSRRLAGGFRGTRDNEQFF. The full variable domain, completed using reference TRBV15 and TRBJ2-1, is DAMVIQNPRYQVTQFGKPVTLSCSQTLNHNVMYWYQQKSSQAPKLLFHYYDKDFNNEADTPDNFQSRRPNTSFCFLDIRSPGLGDTAMYLCATSRRLAGGFRGTRDNEQFFGPGTRLTVL.

The V call is TRBV20-1, the J call TRBJ2-7, with TRBD1 matching 8 bases. CDR1 is DFQATT and CDR2 is SNEGSKA in the germline V gene (reference sequence). The J segment lost 2 bases and the V segment lost 3 bases, leaving 6 bases of the junction unmatched. The CDR3 contains 14 residues. Here the CDR3 reads CSASEDRGAYEQYF. CDR3 bases: TGCAGTGCTAGTGAAGACAGGGGCGCCTACGAGCAGTACTTC.

The chain is built from TRBV6-6 and TRBJ2-2, with TRBD1 matching over 10 bases. Germline trimming cut 6 bases from V and 4 bases from J; bases unmatched to any gene: 2. The CDR3 sequence is 14 residues long. The V gene's germline CDR1 is MNHNY and CDR2 SVGAGI (reference sequence). This chain's CDR3 is CASRGQGSTGELFF. CDR3 bases: TGTGCCAGCAGGGGACAGGGGAGCACCGGGGAGCTGTTTTTT.

The V gene is TRBV12-5, the J gene TRBJ1-2; 7 nucleotides match TRBD1. The CDR3 totals 14 residues. The ends lost 6 bases at V and 2 bases at J; junction bases unmatched: 6. Per the germline V gene, CDR1 is LGHNT and CDR2 is FRNRAP. The CDR3 loop is CASGYSDRNYGYTF. The CDR3 DNA reads as TGTGCTAGTGGGTATTCGGACAGGAACTATGGCTACACCTTC.

The chain employs TRBV30 and TRBJ1-2, with 8 nucleotides matching TRBD1. The germline V gene encodes CDR1 GTSNPN and CDR2 SVGIG (reference sequence). J lost 3 bases, V lost 0 bases, and 18 bases had no gene match. The CDR3 covers 19 residues. The CDR3 bases are TGTGCCTGGAGTGTAAAAAGGGGACAGGCCCCCCAGAGACACTATGGCTACACCTTC. Amino acid sequence: CAWSVKRGQAPQRHYGYTF.

V gene TRBV5-1 combines with J gene TRBJ1-2; TRBD1 is a possible D gene (5 bases). V was clipped by 0 bases and J by 8 bases, with 11 bases between them. The CDR3 is 13 residues long. CDR1 and CDR2 (germline): SGHRS, YFSETQ. CDR3 sequence reads: CASSLGGGDGYTF. DNA for the CDR3: TGCGCCAGCAGCTTGGGTGGAGGGGACGGCTACACCTTC.

The chain links TRBV18 to TRBJ2-3; 9 nucleotides match TRBD2. Germline-derived CDR1 and CDR2 are KGHSH and LQKENI. The CDR3 totals 17 residues. Unmatched junction bases numbered 6, after V lost 0 bases and J lost 2 bases. DNA of the CDR3: TGTGCCAGCTCACCACCTGTCAGCGGGGGGTTCACAGATACGCAGTATTTT. It specifies CASSPPVSGGFTDTQYF.

The V gene is TRBV12-5, the J gene TRBJ2-1; 7 positions agree with TRBD1. Trimming removed 1 base from V and 2 bases from J; junction bases left unmatched: 8. Looked up from germline, CDR1 is LGHNT and CDR2 is FRNRAP. The CDR3 spans 17 residues. CDR3 coding DNA: TGTGCTAGTGGTTTGGATACCCGAGGGGGCCCCTACAATGAGCAGTTCTTC. It encodes CASGLDTRGGPYNEQFF.

The chain joins TRBV6-1 to TRBJ2-1, with a weak D call TRBD1 (6 bases). Germline CDR1 reads MNHNS; CDR2 reads SASEGT. V lost 2 bases to trimming and J lost 12 bases, with 8 bases between them. The CDR3 loop spans 11 amino acids. CDR3 in DNA: TGTGCCAGCAGTGAAACAGGGTCGCAGTTCTTC. Translated, it gives CASSETGSQFF.

The chain recombines TRBV3-1 (or the pseudogene TRBV3-2) with TRBJ2-3, with a weak D call TRBD2 (6 bases). V was clipped by 0 bases and J by 4 bases, with 17 bases between them. This CDR3 contains 17 residues. Germline V gives CDR1 LGHDT, CDR2 YNNKEL (reference sequence). CDR3 sequence reads: CASSQDLGGGFADTQYF. The CDR3 DNA reads TGTGCCAGCAGCCAAGATCTGGGGGGTGGGTTCGCAGATACGCAGTATTTT.

CDR3 amino acids: CATTTDQGTHEQFF. The DNA for the CDR3 is TGTGCCACGACAACGGATCAGGGGACCCATGAGCAGTTCTTC. The rearrangement joins TRBV6-5 to TRBJ2-1; TRBD1 might be the D (6 bases). V was pared by 10 bases and J by 8 bases, with 21 bases between. The CDR3 spans 14 residues. Germline-derived CDR1 and CDR2 are MNHEY and SVGAGI.